This entry lists 10 T cell receptor beta chains sequenced from one sample in a study of shared clonotypes between healthy human individuals. This table comes from immunoSEQ multiplex PCR, and its TCRdb copy is limited to in-frame clones, with some not included. Seen here are roughly 810,000 clones, 90% to 98% observed once, and the top ten hold around 0.21%. Naivety among CD8 cells was defined by CD45RO negativity and positive CCR7 selection, thereby excluding terminally differentiated effector memory CD45RA+ cells. Specimen: naive CD8+ T cells sorted from blood. The receptors derive from a man aged 25-45 years in good health.

The chain combines TRBV5-8 with TRBJ2-5; D is perhaps TRBD1 (6 bases). The CDR3 length is 12 residues. The V end lost 9 bases, the J end lost 3 bases, and 12 bases lay between the germline ends. The germline CDR1 and CDR2 sequences are SGHTS and YDEGEE. CDR3 DNA: TGTGCCAACACACAGGGAAAAGAGACCCAGTACTTC. This codes for CANTQGKETQYF.

The sample holds one count of this clone. V and J are TRBV15 and TRBJ2-1; D possibly corresponds to TRBD1 (6 bases). The germline gives CDR1 LNHNV, CDR2 YYDKDF (reference sequence). The CDR3 totals 15 residues. V was cut by 5 bases and J by 0 bases, with 11 bases left in between. CDR3 DNA sequence: TGTGCCACCAGCGTAGAACAGGGCTCCTACAATGAGCAGTTCTTC. This sequence encodes CATSVEQGSYNEQFF.

The chain links TRBV7-9 to TRBJ2-5; possibly TRBD2 for D (6 bases). The V end lost 5 bases, the J end lost 2 bases, and 21 bases lay between the germline ends. This CDR3 region has 17 residues. Germline V gene sequence: CDR1 SEHNR, CDR2 FQNEAQ (reference sequence). The CDR3 region has the DNA TGTGCCAGCAGCCTCCGCGGGACTGGGGACTTTCAAGAGACCCAGTACTTC. Encoded protein: CASSLRGTGDFQETQYF.

This clone has just one count. The chain combines TRBV11-2 with TRBJ1-1; D ambiguous. This CDR3 region has 13 residues. Trimming removed 6 bases at V and 8 bases at J, with 16 bases between. CDR1 is SGHAT and CDR2 is FQNNGV in the germline V gene. CDR3: CASSPGIGTEAFF. The DNA for the CDR3 is TGTGCCAGCAGTCCAGGTATCGGCACGGAAGCTTTCTTT.

This clone appeared a single time. The chain employs TRBV7-9 and TRBJ2-2; D remains ambiguous. Trimming shortened V by 3 bases and J by 4 bases, and 6 bases separated the two germline ends. CDR1 is SEHNR and CDR2 is FQNEAQ in the germline V gene (reference sequence). The CDR3 runs 13 residues. CDR3 nucleotides: TGTGCCAGCAGCTTTTATGGCACCGGGGAGCTGTTTTTT. Its translation: CASSFYGTGELFF.

The gene calls are TRBV5-1 and TRBJ2-1; D is uncertain. Trimming stripped 3 bases from V and 7 bases from J, with 17 bases between. Germline V lookup: CDR1 SGHRS, CDR2 YFSETQ. The CDR3 extends over 15 amino acids. CDR3 bases: TGCGCCAGCAGCTATAGGCTAACCGGGTCGAATGAGCAGTTCTTC. This encodes CASSYRLTGSNEQFF.

The CDR3 region is CASSLPGLAGGVTGELFF. CDR3 bases: TGTGCCAGCAGCTTACCAGGACTAGCGGGAGGCGTTACCGGGGAGCTGTTTTTT. J is TRBJ2-2 and V is TRBV7-9; 14 bases agree with TRBD2. CDR1 is SEHNR and CDR2 is FQNEAQ in the germline V gene (reference sequence). Unmatched junction bases numbered 7, after V lost 2 bases and J lost 5 bases. This CDR3 has 18 amino acids.

The chain employs TRBV5-1 and TRBJ2-1; 14 bases are shared with TRBD2. Trimming removed 0 bases from V and 6 bases from J; junction bases left unmatched: 5. This CDR3 comprises 17 residues. CDR1 is SGHRS, CDR2 YFSETQ, per germline. The CDR3 nucleotides are TGCGCCAGCAGCTTGGGGACTAGCGGGAGGTCGGGCAATGAGCAGTTCTTC. It is translated as CASSLGTSGRSGNEQFF.

The rearrangement uses TRBV5-1 and TRBJ2-2; 10 nucleotides agree with TRBD2. Germline CDR1 reads SGHRS; CDR2 reads YFSETQ. The CDR3 extends over 20 amino acids. V dropped 1 base and J dropped 4; count of bases not matched to a gene: 16. CDR3 protein: CASSLPRTSGKLGGTGELFF. For the CDR3, the DNA is TGCGCCAGCAGCTTGCCCCGAACTAGCGGGAAACTGGGGGGCACCGGGGAGCTGTTTTTT.

On this clone itself: This specimen includes other DNA sequences encoding the same CDR3. The chain carries TRBV5-4 and TRBJ2-7; D not resolved. The CDR3 consists of 11 residues. Germline CDR1 and CDR2: SGHNT and YYREEE (reference sequence). V lost 2 bases to trimming and J lost 4 bases, with 4 bases between them. This chain's CDR3 is CASSFSYEQYF. CDR3 in DNA: TGTGCCAGCAGCTTCTCTTACGAGCAGTACTTC. Supplemented by reference TRBV5-4 and TRBJ2-7, the full variable domain reads ETGVTQSPTHLIKTRGQQVTLRCSSQSGHNTVSWYQQALGQGPQFIFQYYREEENGRGNFPPRFSGLQFPNYSSELNVNALELDDSALYLCASSFSYEQYFGPGTRLTVT.